The 31 T cell receptor beta chains given below trace back to one sample, sequenced in a study of blood T cell repertoires in COVID-19. The protocol was immunoSEQ multiplex PCR, while the TCRdb copy is restricted to in-frame clones and leaves out a portion. The repertoire has approximately 190,000 clones, 75% to 95% of them found once; the top ten carry roughly 0.56%. Sequenced material: peripheral blood. Every receptor here comes from a man over 45 with acute or convalescent COVID-19.

This clone was recorded only once. The V and J genes are TRBV7-9 and TRBJ2-7, with 7 nucleotides matching TRBD2. V shed 4 bases and J 0 bases; nucleotides not matched to a gene: 9. The germline V gene has CDR1 SEHNR and CDR2 FQNEAQ (reference sequence). The CDR3 length is 16 residues. CDR3 in DNA: TGTGCCAGCAGCTCCGCCGGGACTATCAACTCCTACGAGCAGTACTTC. The encoded protein is CASSSAGTINSYEQYF.

This clone showed up just a few times. The chain joins TRBV7-9 to TRBJ1-1, with TRBD1 as a possible D gene (5 bases). The germline V gene encodes CDR1 SEHNR and CDR2 FQNEAQ (reference sequence). The length of the CDR3 is 14 residues. The V and J ends lost 2 bases and 7 bases respectively, with 14 bases between them. The CDR3 sequence is CASSLPGGLVEAFF. CDR3 DNA sequence: TGTGCCAGCAGCTTACCGGGGGGGTTGGTTGAAGCTTTCTTT.

The gene calls are TRBV29-1 and TRBJ2-4; TRBD1 agrees at 7 bases. The germline gives CDR1 SQVTM, CDR2 ANQGSEA. The CDR3 consists of 13 residues. Trimming took 8 bases from V and 10 from J; bases not matched to a gene: 14. CDR3 sequence reads: CSFFPDRDGIQYF. Written as DNA, the CDR3 is TGCAGCTTTTTCCCCGACAGGGATGGTATTCAGTACTTC.

V gene TRBV5-1 combines with J gene TRBJ1-1; 9 nucleotides line up with TRBD1. The CDR3 has 14 residues. From germline, CDR1 is SGHRS and CDR2 YFSETQ. V gave up 7 bases and J gave up 0 bases; unmatched junction bases: 4. The CDR3 coding sequence is TGCGCCAGCTGGGGACAGGGTCTGAACACTGAAGCTTTCTTT. Its protein is CASWGQGLNTEAFF.

The chain combines TRBV28 with TRBJ1-5; the D is unclear. Deletions cut 6 bases from V and 6 bases from J, with 15 bases between. The germline V gene encodes CDR1 MDHEN and CDR2 SYDVKM. CDR3 size: 14 residues. CDR3 in amino acids: CASSSQPSGQPQHF. CDR3 in DNA: TGTGCCAGCAGCTCCCAACCTTCGGGTCAGCCCCAGCATTTT.

About this clone itself: The same CDR3 also results from other DNA sequences found in this sample. The chain combines TRBV9 with TRBJ2-5, with D possibly matching TRBD1 (5 bases). The CDR3 covers 14 residues. Germline V lookup: CDR1 SGDLS, CDR2 YYNGEE. V dropped 0 bases and J dropped 1 base, with 7 bases sitting between them. Here the CDR3 DNA reads TGTGCCAGCAGCGTAGGGGGCCTCCAAGAGACCCAGTACTTC. Translated: CASSVGGLQETQYF.

The genes are TRBV12-2 and TRBJ1-5. TRBV12-2 is a documented pseudogene. The CDR3 consists of 13 residues. DNA for the CDR3: TGTGCAAGTCGAGACGGGGGCAATCAGCCCCAGCATTTT. It is translated as CASRDGGNQPQHF.

This sequence joins TRBV3-1 (or the pseudogene TRBV3-2) and TRBJ2-1; D is perhaps TRBD2 (7 bases). Trimming left V 9 bases short and J 3 bases short, with 21 bases between. In germline, CDR1 is LGHDT, CDR2 YNNKEL (reference sequence). The length of the CDR3 is 16 residues. The CDR3 region is CARGWGGAELYNEQFF. CDR3 coding DNA: TGTGCCAGAGGTTGGGGGGGGGCCGAGCTCTACAATGAGCAGTTCTTC.

CDR3: CASSQPQGGGGYTF. CDR3 nucleotides: TGTGCCAGCAGCCAACCCCAGGGAGGTGGCGGCTACACCTTC. This chain joins TRBV4-2 and TRBJ1-2; tentatively, D is TRBD1 (5 bases). Deletions cut 2 bases from V and 8 bases from J, with 15 bases between. The CDR3 length is 14 residues. Germline loops: CDR1 LGHNA, CDR2 YNFKEQ.

This clone is a singleton in its sample. J is TRBJ1-4 and V is TRBV3-1 (or the pseudogene TRBV3-2); tentative D call: TRBD1 (6 bases). V lost 2 bases and J lost 4, with 14 bases in between. The CDR3 is made up of 16 amino acids. Germline assignment: CDR1 LGHDT and CDR2 YNNKEL (reference sequence). The CDR3 reads CASSQLQGGFNEKLFF. The CDR3 nucleotides read TGTGCCAGCAGCCAACTACAGGGAGGGTTTAATGAAAAACTGTTTTTT.

The J gene is TRBJ1-1, the V gene TRBV4-3; TRBD1 matches 9 bases. Trimming at V came to 8 bases and at J to 2 bases, leaving 6 bases not matched to a gene. Germline-derived CDR1 and CDR2 are LGHNA and YSLEER. This CDR3 region has 14 residues. CDR3 bases: TGCGCCAGCTCACTGGACAGGGGCAACACTGAAGCTTTCTTT. This codes for CASSLDRGNTEAFF.

In DNA form, the CDR3 reads TGTGCCAGCAGCTTCTCTACTAGCGGGGTTAGGGATACGCAGTATTTT. This codes for CASSFSTSGVRDTQYF. The chain combines TRBV7-9 with TRBJ2-3; 10 bases match TRBD2. Germline CDR1 and CDR2: SEHNR and FQNEAQ (reference sequence). The CDR3 runs 16 residues. The J segment lost 6 bases and the V segment lost 3 bases, leaving 9 bases of the junction unmatched.

The chain joins TRBV9 to TRBJ1-6, with TRBD1 matching 8 bases. The CDR3 sequence is 16 residues long. Germline V gives CDR1 SGDLS, CDR2 YYNGEE. Losses at the gene ends were 4 bases for V and 6 bases for J; bases not matched to a gene: 9. CDR3 region: CASSSTRGLGNSPLHF. The CDR3 coding sequence is TGTGCCAGCAGCTCAACCAGGGGGCTCGGTAATTCACCCCTCCACTTT.

The CDR3 DNA reads as TGCGCCAGCAGCTTGGGACTAGCGGGAGGGCCGGCCACCGGGGAGCTGTTTTTT. Protein product: CASSLGLAGGPATGELFF. This chain connects TRBV5-1 to TRBJ2-2; TRBD2 aligns across 14 bases. This CDR3 is 18 amino acids long. V was pared by 0 bases and J by 4 bases, with 5 bases of the junction left unmatched. Germline lookup yields CDR1 SGHRS and CDR2 YFSETQ.

The table lists this clone with a few counts. This rearrangement joins TRBV5-1 to TRBJ2-2; TRBD1 aligns across 9 bases. Germline CDR1 and CDR2: SGHRS and YFSETQ. Trimming took 4 bases from V and 3 from J; bases not matched to a gene: 7. The CDR3 length is 16 residues. The CDR3 DNA reads as TGCGCCAGCAGCGGGACAGGGTTTGATTACACCGGGGAGCTGTTTTTT. Its protein is CASSGTGFDYTGELFF. Full variable domain (remainder filled in from reference TRBV5-1 and TRBJ2-2): KAGVTQTPRYLIKTRGQQVTLSCSPISGHRSVSWYQQTPGQGLQFLFEYFSETQRNKGNFPGRFSGRQFSNSRSEMNVSTLELGDSALYLCASSGTGFDYTGELFFGEGSRLTVL.

The chain carries TRBV7-8 and TRBJ2-7; 7 positions agree with TRBD1. The CDR3 sequence is 16 residues long. V lost 5 bases and J lost 0; bases outside the gene matches: 10. Germline lookup yields CDR1 SGHVS and CDR2 FQNEAQ. The DNA for the CDR3 is TGTGCCAGCAGCCCCCGAGACAGGGACCTCTCCTACGAGCAGTACTTC. As protein: CASSPRDRDLSYEQYF.

This chain links TRBV7-9 with TRBJ1-5; D may be TRBD1 (6 bases). The CDR3 is 15 residues long. V was clipped by 5 bases and J by 4 bases, with 15 bases between them. The germline V gene has CDR1 SEHNR and CDR2 FQNEAQ (reference sequence). The CDR3 sequence is CASSPDSRGNQPQHF. CDR3 DNA sequence: TGTGCCAGCAGCCCTGACTCCAGGGGAAATCAGCCCCAGCATTTT.

The chain carries TRBV10-3 and TRBJ2-2; D perhaps matches TRBD1 (5 bases). V was clipped by 4 bases and J by 0 bases, with 9 bases between them. This CDR3 contains 15 residues. Germline-derived CDR1 and CDR2 are ENHRY and SYGVKD. CDR3 nucleotides: TGTGCCATCAGTGCGACAGAGTCGAACACCGGGGAGCTGTTTTTT. The encoded protein is CAISATESNTGELFF.

The chain carries TRBV12-5 and TRBJ1-6, with TRBD1 matching 7 bases. The germline V gene has CDR1 LGHNT and CDR2 FRNRAP. Losses at the gene ends were 3 bases for V and 4 bases for J; bases not matched to a gene: 3. This CDR3 is 15 amino acids long. The CDR3, as DNA: TGTGCTAGTGGTTTCCCGGGACAGTATAATTCACCCCTCCACTTT. This gives the protein CASGFPGQYNSPLHF.

The chain uses TRBV7-9 and TRBJ1-6; 8 nucleotides align to TRBD1. This CDR3 is built from 14 residues. V gave up 1 base and J gave up 9 bases; unmatched junction bases: 2. The germline CDR1 and CDR2 sequences are SEHNR and FQNEAQ (reference sequence). CDR3 protein: CASSLETGASPLHF. As DNA, the CDR3 is TGTGCCAGCAGCTTAGAGACAGGGGCTTCACCCCTCCACTTT. The full variable domain, completed using reference TRBV7-9 and TRBJ1-6, is DTGVSQNPRHKITKRGQNVTFRCDPISEHNRLYWYRQTLGQGPEFLTYFQNEAQLEKSRLLSDRFSAERPKGSFSTLEIQRTEQGDSAMYLCASSLETGASPLHFGNGTRLTVT.

The CDR3 region has the DNA TGCGCCAGCAGCTCGCAGGGGGATTATTCACCCCTCCACTTT. It yields the protein CASSSQGDYSPLHF. The chain uses TRBV5-1 and TRBJ1-6; 7 nucleotides line up with TRBD1. CDR3 size: 14 residues. J was trimmed by 8 bases and V by 3 bases; bases with no gene match: 5. Looked up from germline, CDR1 is SGHRS and CDR2 is YFSETQ. Combining the CDR3 with reference TRBV5-1 and TRBJ1-6 gives the whole variable domain KAGVTQTPRYLIKTRGQQVTLSCSPISGHRSVSWYQQTPGQGLQFLFEYFSETQRNKGNFPGRFSGRQFSNSRSEMNVSTLELGDSALYLCASSSQGDYSPLHFGNGTRLTVT.

This clone was picked up a small number of times. The DNA for the CDR3 is TGTGCCAGCAGCTACACCGGGACAAAGACCGGGGAGCTGTTTTTT. Residues: CASSYTGTKTGELFF. The chain links TRBV7-9 to TRBJ2-2; a weak D match, TRBD1 (6 bases). This CDR3 contains 15 residues. Trimming stripped 4 bases from V and 5 bases from J, with 14 bases between. Germline lookup yields CDR1 SEHNR and CDR2 FQNEAQ (reference sequence).

The chain recombines TRBV6-5 with TRBJ2-1; D not certain. The CDR3 is 14 residues long. CDR1 and CDR2 from the germline V gene are MNHEY and SVGAGI. The V and J ends lost 4 bases and 3 bases respectively, with 10 bases between them. The CDR3: CASSSVSNYNEQFF. The CDR3 region has the DNA TGTGCCAGCAGTTCGGTATCCAACTACAATGAGCAGTTCTTC.

J is TRBJ1-1 and V is TRBV19; D is undetermined. Trimming pared 7 bases from V and 1 base from J, leaving 13 bases between. The germline gives CDR1 LNHDA, CDR2 SQIVND (reference sequence). This CDR3 is built from 14 residues. The CDR3 DNA reads as TGTGCCAGTACCATAGCCGGTGCGAACACTGAAGCTTTCTTT. As protein: CASTIAGANTEAFF.

A word on this clone: A junction end diverges from the germline sequence, so it may reflect a read error. The rearrangement links TRBV28 to TRBJ1-2, with a tentative D call TRBD1 (5 bases). CDR1 is MDHEN, CDR2 SYDVKM, per germline. The CDR3 loop spans 17 amino acids. The CDR3 DNA reads as TGTGCCAGCAGCTTATTCCGGGTGGACAAAACTAACTATGGCTACACCTTC. Residues: CASSLFRVDKTNYGYTF.

The chain is built from TRBV5-6 and TRBJ2-2; no definite D call. The germline V gene encodes CDR1 SGHDT and CDR2 YYEEEE. V was clipped by 4 bases and J by 1 base, with 17 bases between them. The CDR3 runs to 17 residues. The DNA of the CDR3 is TGTGCCAGCAGCAGTGACCGCCACGACAAGAACACCGGGGAGCTGTTTTTT. This codes for CASSSDRHDKNTGELFF.

The chain joins TRBV18 to TRBJ2-1, with 7 nucleotides matching TRBD1. The CDR3 sequence is 16 residues long. Germline CDR1 and CDR2: KGHSH and LQKENI. The V segment lost 6 bases and the J segment 5 bases; nucleotides outside the gene matches: 13. The CDR3 here is CASSAFSRDSNNEQFF. CDR3 DNA sequence: TGTGCCAGCTCTGCTTTCAGCCGGGACAGCAACAATGAGCAGTTCTTC.

The rearrangement joins TRBV12-3 or TRBV12-4 to TRBJ2-1, with D unresolved. The CDR3 runs to 11 residues. Trimming stripped 7 bases from V and 8 bases from J, with 9 bases between. CDR3 region: CASTSLYEQFF. The CDR3 DNA sequence: TGTGCCAGCACCAGTCTTTATGAGCAGTTCTTC.

The chain is built from TRBV24-1 and TRBJ2-3, with a weak D call TRBD1 (6 bases). V lost 1 base and J lost 7, with 11 bases in between. CDR1 and CDR2 from the germline V gene are KGHDR and SFDVKD. CDR3 length: 14 amino acids. The CDR3: CATSDFPGANTQYF. Written as DNA, the CDR3 is TGTGCCACCAGTGATTTCCCAGGGGCAAATACGCAGTATTTT.

In DNA, the CDR3 is TGTGCCACTAACAATGAGGGGGTTCAGCACGAGCAGTACTTC. This encodes CATNNEGVQHEQYF. This chain links TRBV15 with TRBJ2-7, with a weak D call TRBD1 (6 bases). CDR1 LNHNV and CDR2 YYDKDF come from the germline V gene (reference sequence). V dropped 9 bases and J dropped 5 bases, with 20 bases sitting between them. CDR3 length: 14 amino acids.

This clone was counted a single time. The rearrangement links TRBV24-1 to TRBJ1-2; D unresolved. V was trimmed by 4 bases and J by 3 bases, leaving 14 bases between them. CDR3 length: 15 residues. Germline values: CDR1 KGHDR, CDR2 SFDVKD. The CDR3 spells CATSDSDSRDYGYTF. The CDR3 coding sequence is TGTGCCACCAGTGACTCCGACTCCCGGGACTATGGCTACACCTTC.